The subject of this entry is one TCR beta chain. The antigen this receptor binds is unknown. Per-nucleotide qualities are absent, and no much larger clonotype sits a single base away. For TCRbeta CDR3 sequencing, genomic DNA was extracted from sorted cells using the QIAGEN DNeasy Blood and Tissue Kit. High-throughput TCRbeta CDR3 sequencing, which included PCR amplification with bias correction and internal controls, was done commercially through immunoSEQ. In the source study's methods: Unique productive TCRbeta sequences were defined by CDR3 nucleotide sequence where primers matched, otherwise by CDR3 amino acid sequence with Vbeta and Jbeta genes. As a correction for sorting error, sequences shared between sorted populations at a frequency ratio of 2:1 or less were discarded, and the remaining shared sequences were assigned to the higher population. A sequence counted as donor-reactive if, in CFSE-low cells, the sequence had a frequency of at least 0.01% and was expanded at least 5-fold compared with unstimulated cells. Repertoire divergence was quantified by Jensen-Shannon divergence using the top 100 TCRbeta sequences ranked by frequency. For samples with multiple sequencing runs, sorting error was corrected separately for each run before the runs were pooled. This immuneACCESS table, as held by TCRdb, lists in-frame sequences with V and J called but not all clones. Of the missing ones, under half trace to an unresolved V gene in checked studies; the others have no known cause. That table furnishes V, J and clone size, whereas the DNA furnished D and trimming. The sample table lists 90,000 to 120,000 clones, around 90% of them with a count of one. Of the sample, 0.3% to 0.4% falls within the top ten clones.

Reading the germline V gene gives CDR1 SGHRS and CDR2 YFSETQ. The CDR3 contains 15 residues, cysteine and phenylalanine counted. The kept DNA is CDR3 alone, 45 bases in frame from the first base. Cut back by 4 bases and 3 bases, the V and J ends lie 14 bases apart. The data originate from a study of Tregs in tolerant kidney transplant recipients (dated by TCRdb to the late 2010s). Study-wide context: The transplants used related donors along with nonmyeloablative bone marrow transplantation, and in the human trials mixed chimerism was transient. Before combined kidney and bone marrow transplantation, this study identified donor-specific regulatory T cells using TCRbeta sequencing and then followed those same cells after transplant. Study-level results and caveats: For some patients the PCR primers changed over time, which made it impossible to compare the samples from those patients at the nucleotide level. In tolerant patients, donor-specific Tregs expanded more than Tregs overall, which suggests antigen-driven rather than nonspecific expansion. The study was limited by small patient numbers, and the findings need validation in larger populations and under other immunosuppression protocols. Biological reproducibility was not examined directly, but technical replication error appeared to be minimal. Expanding Tregs with activated donor B cells appeared to identify the most biologically relevant and donor-specific TCRbeta repertoire.

The intended sense of this specimen's time point label: blood sample drawn before combined kidney and bone marrow transplant. Unstimulated Tregs (CD4+CD25+CD127-), CD4+ non-Tregs (CD4+CD25-), CD4 and CD8 cells were FACS-sorted from thawed PBMCs. The patients were a handful of recipients of combined kidney and bone marrow transplants from the ITN036ST trial, and samples were available only from these trial subjects. Healthy control blood was processed to PBMCs with a Ficoll density gradient and then cryopreserved, whereas patient PBMCs were collected both before and after transplant. Sequencing was performed on CD4+ T cells from blood, taken before the transplant. In this chain, TRBV5-1 is recombined with TRBJ1-5, and the D gene may be TRBD1, 5 bases matching. The receptor was derived from a human donor who received a combined kidney and bone marrow transplant. The CDR3 is CASSAGPENNQPQHF. The DNA reads TGCGCCAGCAGCGCGGGACCCGAGAACAATCAGCCCCAGCATTTT.